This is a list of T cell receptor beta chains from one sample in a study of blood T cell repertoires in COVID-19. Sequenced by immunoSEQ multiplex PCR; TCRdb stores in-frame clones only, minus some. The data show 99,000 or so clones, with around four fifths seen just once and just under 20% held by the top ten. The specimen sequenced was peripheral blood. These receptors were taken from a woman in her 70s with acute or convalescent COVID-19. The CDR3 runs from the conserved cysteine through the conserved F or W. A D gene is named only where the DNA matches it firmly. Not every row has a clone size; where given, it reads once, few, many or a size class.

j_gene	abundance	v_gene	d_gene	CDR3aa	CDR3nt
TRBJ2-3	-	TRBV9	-	CASSTGDTQYF	TGTGCCAGCAGCACGGGGGATACGCAGTATTTT
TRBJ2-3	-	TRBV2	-	CASDGGSSTDTQYF	TGTGCCAGCGATGGGGGCTCTAGCACAGATACGCAGTATTTT
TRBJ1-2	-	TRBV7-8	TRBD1	CASSNRGNYGYTF	TGTGCCAGCAGTAACAGGGGGAACTATGGCTACACCTTC
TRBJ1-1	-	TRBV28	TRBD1	CASNLPGGTEAFF	TGTGCCAGCAATCTGCCAGGGGGCACTGAAGCTTTCTTT
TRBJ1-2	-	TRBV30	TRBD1	CAWSVAAGGDGYTF	TGTGCCTGGAGTGTAGCGGCAGGGGGCGATGGCTACACCTTC
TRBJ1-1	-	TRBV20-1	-	CSAAGNRAFF	TGCAGTGCAGCCGGGAATAGGGCTTTCTTT
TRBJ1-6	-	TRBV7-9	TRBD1	CASSFSGGVGSPLHF	TGTGCCAGCAGCTTTTCAGGGGGCGTTGGCTCACCCCTCCACTTT
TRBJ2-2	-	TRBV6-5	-	CASSYGQTNTGELFF	TGTGCCAGCAGCTACGGGCAGACCAACACCGGGGAGCTGTTTTTT
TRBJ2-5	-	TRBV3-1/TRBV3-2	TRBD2	CASSQPSGTSETQYF	TGTGCCAGCAGCCAACCATCCGGGACTAGCGAGACCCAGTACTTC
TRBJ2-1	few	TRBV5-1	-	CASFPSAGLNEQFF	TGCGCCAGCTTTCCTAGCGCAGGTTTGAATGAGCAGTTCTTC
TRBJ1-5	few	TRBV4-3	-	CASSRNSGAGQPQHF	TGCGCCAGCAGCCGCAACTCAGGGGCAGGGCAGCCCCAGCATTTT
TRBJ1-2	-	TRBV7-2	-	CASSLSSVYGYTF	TGTGCCAGCAGCTTAAGTAGTGTCTATGGCTACACCTTC
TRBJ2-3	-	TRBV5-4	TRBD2	CASSSRLAADTQYF	TGTGCCAGCAGCTCCAGACTAGCCGCAGATACGCAGTATTTT
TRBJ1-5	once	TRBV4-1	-	CASSQGQGRDQPQHF	TGCGCCAGCAGCCAAGGTCAGGGCCGGGATCAGCCCCAGCATTTT
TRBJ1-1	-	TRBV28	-	CASSSPTGLGTEAFF	TGTGCCAGCAGTTCCCCCACAGGGCTGGGGACTGAAGCTTTCTTT
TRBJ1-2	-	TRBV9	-	CASSPPRQVYYGYTF	TGTGCCAGCAGCCCGCCGAGACAGGTTTACTATGGCTACACCTTC
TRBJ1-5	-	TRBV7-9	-	CATGRVGGSNQPQHF	TGTGCCACCGGCAGGGTCGGGGGTAGCAATCAGCCCCAGCATTTT
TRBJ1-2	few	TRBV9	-	CASSVVGRGGLASSNYGYTF	TGTGCCAGCAGCGTAGTAGGGCGTGGAGGGCTGGCGTCTTCTAACTATGGCTACACCTTC
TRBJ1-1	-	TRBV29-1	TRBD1	CSVYRGGNTEAFF	TGCAGCGTTTACAGGGGTGGCAACACTGAAGCTTTCTTT
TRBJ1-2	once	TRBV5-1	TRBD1	CASSPGGTNYGYTF	TGCGCCAGCAGCCCAGGGGGGACTAACTATGGCTACACCTTC
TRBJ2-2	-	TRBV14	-	CASSHLGGAGELFF	TGTGCCAGCAGCCACCTAGGCGGAGCCGGGGAGCTGTTTTTT
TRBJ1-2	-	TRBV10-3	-	CAISDGGFYGYTF	TGTGCCATCAGTGACGGAGGATTCTATGGCTACACCTTC
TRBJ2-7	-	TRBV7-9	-	CASSWTASEQYF	TGTGCCAGCAGCTGGACAGCGTCCGAGCAGTACTTC
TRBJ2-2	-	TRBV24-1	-	CATSANGDTGELFF	TGTGCCACCAGTGCTAACGGAGACACCGGGGAGCTGTTTTTT
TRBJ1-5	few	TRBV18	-	CASSPDQGLGNQPQHF	TGTGCCAGCTCACCAGATCAGGGGTTGGGCAATCAGCCCCAGCATTTT
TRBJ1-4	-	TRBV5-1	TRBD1	CASSSGQIATNEKLFF	TGCGCCAGCAGCTCGGGACAGATTGCAACTAATGAAAAACTGTTTTTT
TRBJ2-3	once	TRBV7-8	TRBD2	CASSFTGGGVSTDTQYF	TGTGCCAGCAGCTTCACGGGAGGCGGGGTTAGCACAGATACGCAGTATTTT
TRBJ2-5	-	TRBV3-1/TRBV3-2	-	CASSQAAGETQYF	TGTGCCAGCAGCCAAGCGGCGGGAGAGACCCAGTACTTC
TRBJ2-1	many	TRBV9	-	CASSVVEAKGTIRSYNEQFF	TGTGCCAGCAGCGTAGTGGAGGCCAAGGGAACAATTAGATCCTACAATGAGCAGTTCTTC
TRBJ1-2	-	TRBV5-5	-	CASSLVTEYGYTF	TGTGCCAGCAGCTTGGTCACAGAGTATGGCTACACCTTC
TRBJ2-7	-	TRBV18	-	CASSPPKRTYEQYF	TGTGCCAGCTCACCGCCCAAGCGGACCTACGAGCAGTACTTC
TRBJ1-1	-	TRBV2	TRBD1	CASSGQAGRNTEAFF	TGTGCCAGCAGCGGACAGGCTGGGAGGAACACTGAAGCTTTCTTT
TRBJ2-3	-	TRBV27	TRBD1	CASSLMGLGTGWPDTQYF	TGTGCCAGCAGTTTAATGGGTCTAGGGACAGGGTGGCCAGATACGCAGTATTTT
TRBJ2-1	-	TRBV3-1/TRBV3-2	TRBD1	CASSQPPGTVSYNEQFF	TGTGCCAGCAGCCAACCACCCGGGACAGTTAGCTACAATGAGCAGTTCTTC
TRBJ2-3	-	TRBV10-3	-	CAISPSSDTQYF	TGTGCCATCAGTCCTAGTTCAGATACGCAGTATTTT
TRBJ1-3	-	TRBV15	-	CATSRPGGEGRNTIYF	TGTGCCACCAGCAGACCCGGGGGGGAAGGAAGAAACACCATATATTTT
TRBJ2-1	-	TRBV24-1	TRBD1	CATSGGQATYNEQFF	TGTGCCACCAGTGGCGGACAGGCCACCTACAATGAGCAGTTCTTC
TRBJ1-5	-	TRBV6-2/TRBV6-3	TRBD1	CASSQRGLRGNQPQHF	TGTGCCAGCAGCCAAAGGGGGCTAAGGGGGAATCAGCCCCAGCATTTT
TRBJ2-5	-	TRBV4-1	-	CASSPSLILTGQETQYF	TGCGCCAGCAGCCCATCGTTAATCCTGACAGGCCAAGAGACCCAGTACTTC
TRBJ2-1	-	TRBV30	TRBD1	CASTGTGENEQFF	TGTGCTTCGACCGGGACAGGGGAAAATGAGCAGTTCTTC
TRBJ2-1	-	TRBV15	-	CATSREASYNEQFF	TGTGCCACCAGCAGAGAGGCAAGCTACAATGAGCAGTTCTTC
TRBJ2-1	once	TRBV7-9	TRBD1	CASSLGQGFGEQFF	TGTGCCAGCAGCTTGGGACAGGGTTTCGGTGAGCAGTTCTTC
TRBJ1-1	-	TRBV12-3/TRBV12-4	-	CASRSGTYIESFF	TGTGCCAGCAGGTCCGGGACATATATTGAGTCTTTCTTT
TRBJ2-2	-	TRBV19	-	CASSLETNRNTGELFF	TGTGCCAGTAGCCTAGAGACTAACAGGAACACCGGGGAGCTGTTTTTT